This note documents a single TCR beta chain sequence. This clone's antigen is unknown. There are no base qualities to consult, and no much larger clone falls within one base. The data originate from a study of shared clonotypes between healthy human individuals (TCRdb year 2020). Concerning the study at large: Three men and a couple of women, aged 18 to 49 years, made up the cohort. For each donor, three plates each were used for CD4 naive and CD4 memory, two plates were used for CD8 naive, and one plate was used for CD8 memory. To estimate repertoire size and how much clonotypes are shared between individuals, the study performed deep sequencing of blood TCR repertoires from roughly five healthy adults. Libraries were prepared and TCR repertoires were sequenced by different laboratories using diverse techniques, in order to increase sequencing depth and limit assay-specific biases. Leukapheresis yielded between about 0.94 and 9.5 billion PBMCs per donor.

Using the deep immunoSEQ assay, TCR CDR3 regions were amplified from genomic DNA by multiplex PCR. For each cell subset, the extracted genomic DNA was distributed evenly across all wells of several immunoSEQ 96-well plates, and each plate served as one replicate. Each replicate PCR for sorted subsets received 200 ng genomic DNA, equal to 30,000 or so T cell genomes. Purified libraries were quantified with a Qubit 3.0 fluorometer, sized on a Bioanalyzer 2100, and re-quantified with the KAPA Library Quantification kit. A separate single-read 150-cycle Illumina NextSeq 550 flow cell was used to sequence each immunoSEQ 96-well plate. The published analysis was carried out like this. The immunoSEQ output contained only junctional sequences without quality scores, so filtering could not match that applied to full-length reads. To assign V/J genes and CDR3, sequences were annotated using PyIR, a Python wrapper for IgBLAST v1.9, with IMGT germline references. Reads with weak V/J assignments (E-value above 1e-6), missing CDR3, stop codons, out-of-frame junctions, or ambiguous translated residues were removed. V3J clonotypes were defined as sequences sharing an identical inferred V gene, J gene, and CDR3 amino acid sequence. The percentage overlap between two repertoires was calculated by dividing the number of shared unique clonotypes by the size of the smaller repertoire. Richness of each repertoire was evaluated using RTK rarefaction, the Chao1 estimator, and Recon v2.1 estimates of unobserved clonotypes. OLGA was used to compute generation probabilities for all TCRbeta clonotypes that the gDNA method yielded from several donors. TCRdb holds this immuneACCESS table with in-frame rearrangements only. Some clones are missing; in checked studies, unresolved V genes explain under half, and the rest has no known cause. V and J calls and clone size are as listed in that table; D and trimming were resolved from the DNA. The sample yields about 1.1 million clones; 78% were counted once. 0.6% to 0.75% of the sample is in the top ten clones.

The paper as a whole reports these results and caveats: Even with the large sequencing depth, rarefaction of the sorted-subset datasets indicated that sequencing was incomplete. Because the study included a small number of donors, the genetic and exposure-history diversity represented was limited. When several donors were compared, the shared fraction of clonotypes was 5% to 6.5% for naive CD4, 3% to 4% for naive CD8, 2% to 2.5% for memory CD4, and around 0.4% for memory CD8. Sampling was restricted to blood, and TCR repertoires in tissues likely differ from the TCR repertoires found in blood. Compared with non-shared clonotypes, clonotypes shared by all four sorted-subset donors had higher generation probabilities. Pairwise subsampling led to the expectation that sequencing depth would affect the degree of clonotype sharing among donors. Estimated clonotype richness was generally larger for naive than for memory subsets.

There are 15 amino acids in the CDR3, from cysteine to phenylalanine inclusive. The only DNA kept is the CDR3, 45 bases in frame from the first base. V lost 2 bases and J lost 4 bases; the stretch between them is 14 bases long. Sequences MDHEN (CDR1) and SYDVKM (CDR2) are obtained from the germline V gene. Donors were healthy HIV-negative adults with no recently reported acute infections or vaccinations. All donors were Caucasian adults living in Nashville, Tennessee, USA. CD4+ T cells were enriched through magnetic negative selection, after which naive cells were positively selected on CD45RA and the remaining negative fraction served as the memory subset. Blood was obtained by leukapheresis, after which PBMCs were separated by Ficoll-Histopaque density gradient centrifugation and cryopreserved in liquid nitrogen vapor phase. Purity and quantity of every magnetically sorted T cell population were checked by analytical flow cytometry. Genomic DNA was isolated from every sorted fraction and measured by UV absorbance on a Nanodrop 2000c.

Sample: memory CD4+ T cells from PBMCs. The cell subset or site label for this specimen denotes: CD45RA-negative fraction. Recombination connected TRBV28 to TRBJ1-1; the D gene is not confidently resolved. This receptor was obtained from a man aged 18-30 years in good health. Some clones in this sample may be carry-over from other donors' samples. CDR3 loop: CASSLAGVRGTEAFF. Read as DNA, the sequence is TGTGCCAGCAGTTTAGCGGGAGTGAGAGGCACTGAAGCTTTCTTT.